The next 16 T cell receptor beta chains were all read from a single sample in a study of shared clonotypes between healthy human individuals. The naive CD8 fraction comprised CD45RO-negative cells positively selected for CCR7 and excluded terminally differentiated effector memory CD45RA+ cells. The protocol was immunoSEQ multiplex PCR, while the TCRdb copy is restricted to in-frame clones and leaves out a portion. The sample has roughly 1,800,000 clones, roughly 95% seen once; the top ten hold 1.2%. Sequenced material: naive CD8+ T cells sorted from blood. The receptors come from a young man in good health.

The rearrangement links TRBV6-6 to TRBJ2-1; TRBD1 agrees at 8 bases. CDR1 is MNHNY, CDR2 SVGAGI, per germline (reference sequence). CDR3 length: 15 amino acids. The ends lost 6 bases at V and 0 bases at J; junction bases unmatched: 4. CDR3 DNA: TGTGCCAGCAGCTCCGGACAGGGCTCCTACAATGAGCAGTTCTTC. Amino acid sequence: CASSSGQGSYNEQFF.

The chain employs TRBV28 and TRBJ2-1; D is uncertain. This CDR3 region has 14 residues. V lost 11 bases to trimming and J lost 0 bases, with 14 bases between them. CDR1 is MDHEN, CDR2 SYDVKM, per germline. CDR3 nucleotides: TGTGCCCTCGGGCGTCCCCTCTCCTACAATGAGCAGTTCTTC. Its translation: CALGRPLSYNEQFF.

This chain joins TRBV7-9 and TRBJ2-2; tentatively, D is TRBD1 or TRBD2 (5 bases each). Germline lookup yields CDR1 SEHNR and CDR2 FQNEAQ (reference sequence). Deletions cut 7 bases from V and 4 bases from J, with 13 bases between. The CDR3 is 14 amino acids. The CDR3 coding sequence is TGTGCCAGCAACGAGAGTGGGGGCACCGGGGAGCTGTTTTTT. Amino acid sequence: CASNESGGTGELFF.

The gene calls are TRBV2 and TRBJ2-2, with 10 nucleotides matching TRBD1. With 5 bases clipped from V and 1 base from J, the junction kept 4 bases outside the gene matches. CDR1 and CDR2 from the germline V gene are SNHLY and FYNNEI. The length of the CDR3 is 16 residues. DNA of the CDR3: TGTGCCAGCAGTAGCGACAGGGGGCTGAACACCGGGGAGCTGTTTTTT. Protein sequence: CASSSDRGLNTGELFF.

The chain is built from TRBV7-6 and TRBJ1-3; D may be TRBD1 (5 bases). Per germline, CDR1 SGHVS and CDR2 FNYEAQ. The CDR3 spans 15 residues. V lost 5 bases and J 0 bases, leaving 11 bases between the germline ends. This CDR3 is CASSPRDGSGNTIYF. The DNA of the CDR3 is TGTGCCAGCAGCCCGAGGGACGGCTCTGGAAACACCATATATTTT.

The chain recombines TRBV6-1 with TRBJ2-2, with D perhaps matching TRBD1 (5 bases). Germline loops: CDR1 MNHNS, CDR2 SASEGT. CDR3 size: 16 residues. Trimming removed 4 bases at V and 0 bases at J, with 12 bases between. Written as DNA, the CDR3 is TGTGCCAGCAGTGGGCGGACATCTGCGAACACCGGGGAGCTGTTTTTT. Translation gives CASSGRTSANTGELFF.

This clone was seen only once. This chain joins TRBV27 and TRBJ1-1; 9 positions match TRBD1. The germline V gene encodes CDR1 MNHEY and CDR2 SMNVEV (reference sequence). The CDR3 extends over 13 amino acids. V was pared by 1 base and J by 8 bases, with 2 bases of the junction left unmatched. In DNA, the CDR3 is TGTGCCAGCAGTTTATTGGGGACAGGGGAAGCTTTCTTT. Residues: CASSLLGTGEAFF.

The chain links TRBV29-1 to TRBJ2-2; the match to TRBD1 covers 9 bases. Germline lookup yields CDR1 SQVTM and CDR2 ANQGSEA. The V segment lost 7 bases and the J segment 6 bases; nucleotides outside the gene matches: 12. The CDR3 spans 15 residues. CDR3 region: CSGVLTGGEAGELFF. For the CDR3, the DNA is TGCAGCGGCGTACTTACAGGGGGCGAAGCCGGGGAGCTGTTTTTT.

V and J are TRBV6-5 and TRBJ2-7; 7 bases are a match to TRBD1. Germline CDR1 and CDR2: MNHEY and SVGAGI. Losses at the gene ends were 2 bases for V and 6 bases for J; bases not matched to a gene: 7. CDR3 size: 14 residues. This CDR3 is CASSYETGISEQYF. The CDR3, as DNA: TGTGCCAGCAGTTACGAGACAGGGATAAGCGAGCAGTACTTC.

The chain has TRBV5-1 and TRBJ1-1; D is possibly TRBD1 (5 bases). The CDR3 is 14 residues long. Looked up from germline, CDR1 is SGHRS and CDR2 is YFSETQ. The V end was cut by 2 bases, the J end by 4 bases, with 12 bases between. The CDR3 is CASSFGGLGTEAFF. CDR3 nucleotides: TGCGCCAGCAGCTTCGGGGGTCTGGGCACTGAAGCTTTCTTT.

This clone is a singleton in its sample. The chain links TRBV6-5 to TRBJ2-1, with TRBD2 matching over 8 bases. Unmatched junction bases numbered 6, after V lost 1 base and J lost 7 bases. The CDR3 extends over 15 amino acids. CDR1 and CDR2 from the germline V gene are MNHEY and SVGAGI. CDR3 residues: CASSYLTGGPNEQFF. The DNA for the CDR3 is TGTGCCAGCAGTTACTTAACGGGAGGGCCGAATGAGCAGTTCTTC.

This chain uses TRBV5-1 with TRBJ2-7; a possible D gene is TRBD2 (6 bases). Trimming removed 3 bases from V and 5 bases from J, with 18 bases in between. This CDR3 comprises 15 residues. CDR1 SGHRS and CDR2 YFSETQ come from the germline V gene. CDR3 amino acids: CASSSAGSGFNEQYF. CDR3 sequence (DNA): TGCGCCAGCAGCTCCGCGGGGAGCGGTTTTAACGAGCAGTACTTC. Variable domain in full (rest from reference TRBV5-1 and TRBJ2-7): KAGVTQTPRYLIKTRGQQVTLSCSPISGHRSVSWYQQTPGQGLQFLFEYFSETQRNKGNFPGRFSGRQFSNSRSEMNVSTLELGDSALYLCASSSAGSGFNEQYFGPGTRLTVT.

This rearrangement joins TRBV7-6 to TRBJ1-4, with a weak D call TRBD1 (6 bases). Germline V gene data show CDR1 as SGHVS and CDR2 as FNYEAQ. V was cut by 0 bases and J by 5 bases, with 7 bases left in between. There are 14 residues in the CDR3. CDR3 sequence: CASSLAGGNEKLFF. CDR3 sequence (DNA): TGTGCCAGCAGCTTAGCAGGGGGGAATGAAAAACTGTTTTTT. The full variable domain, with the rest looked up from reference TRBV7-6 and TRBJ1-4, is GAGVSQSPRYKVTKRGQDVALRCDPISGHVSLYWYRQALGQGPEFLTYFNYEAQQDKSGLPNDRFSAERPEGSISTLTIQRTEQRDSAMYRCASSLAGGNEKLFFGSGTQLSVL.

J is TRBJ2-3 and V is TRBV5-6; TRBD2 is a possible D gene (5 bases). The CDR3 has 15 residues. CDR1 is SGHDT, CDR2 YYEEEE, per germline. The V and J ends lost 2 bases and 1 base respectively, with 11 bases between them. The CDR3 here is CASSFGDGGTDTQYF. In DNA form, the CDR3 reads TGTGCCAGCAGCTTCGGCGACGGGGGCACAGATACGCAGTATTTT.

The chain recombines TRBV27 with TRBJ1-6, with no clear D. This CDR3 region has 17 residues. Germline values: CDR1 MNHEY, CDR2 SMNVEV (reference sequence). V was pared by 5 bases and J by 5 bases, with 19 bases between. The CDR3 spells CASSPLTTLGNNSPLHF. In DNA form, the CDR3 reads TGTGCCAGCAGTCCTCTGACAACATTGGGAAATAATTCACCCCTCCACTTT.

CDR3 bases: TGTGCCAGCAGTCCCTTGGGACTAGCTGGTGTCAATGAGCAGTTCTTC. Its protein product is CASSPLGLAGVNEQFF. J is TRBJ2-1 and V is TRBV27, with TRBD2 identical over 9 bases. Per the germline V gene, CDR1 is MNHEY and CDR2 is SMNVEV (reference sequence). This CDR3 spans 16 amino acids. Trimming took 5 bases from V and 6 from J; bases not matched to a gene: 11.